The entry below describes one T cell receptor beta chain. No antigen is known for it. V shed 3 bases, J shed 1 base, and the junction held 5 bases outside the gene matches. CDR1 is SGHNT and CDR2 is YYREEE in the germline V gene (reference sequence). This CDR3 region has 16 residues. Participants had chemo-refractory metastatic non-small-cell lung cancer and were treated with focal radiation plus ipilimumab CTLA-4 blockade. This entry belongs to a study of radiotherapy plus CTLA-4 blockade in lung cancer. Study outcomes and limitations: Expansion in blood of tumor-derived TCR clones was seen after radiotherapy plus ipilimumab.

TCRdb's copy holds only in-frame clones and misses some; the assay was immunoSEQ multiplex PCR. The sample lists about 46,000 clones; about 76% were seen once. Sample: peripheral blood, taken from a patient treated with radiotherapy plus ipilimumab. The TCR comes from a human donor with non-small cell lung cancer whose response to radiotherapy plus ipilimumab could not be evaluated. The chain recombines TRBV5-4 with TRBJ2-2; 8 bases match TRBD2. CDR3 nucleotide sequence: TGTGCCAGCAGCTCCGGGGGGGCCGGGAACACCGGGGAGCTGTTTTTT. Translation: CASSSGGAGNTGELFF.